This passage covers 30 T cell receptor beta chains from one sample sequenced in a study of Ad26.COV2.S vaccination and SARS-CoV-2 variants. Using immunoSEQ multiplex PCR, the repertoire was profiled, and TCRdb retains in-frame clones only, with some absent. The sample holds more than 250,000 clones, about 90% seen once. Treatment meaning: about 20 received Ad26.COV2.S at low or high dose, single or two shots; 5 received placebo; per-sample allocation not given. It was on day 63 after the first vaccine or placebo injection that samples were taken. The sequenced sample was peripheral blood, obtained in a trial of Ad26.COV2.S vaccine versus placebo. The origin of the receptors is a person aged 18-65 years who received the Ad26.COV2.S COVID-19 vaccine or a placebo.

The chain joins TRBV29-1 to TRBJ2-5; 7 bases are a match to TRBD2. The CDR3 has 13 residues. Germline CDR1 and CDR2: SQVTM and ANQGSEA. V lost 4 bases, J lost 3 bases, and 5 bases stayed unmatched. The CDR3 region is CSVGGRGEETQYF. CDR3 bases: TGCAGCGTTGGAGGGAGGGGTGAAGAGACCCAGTACTTC.

The rearrangement links TRBV6-1 to TRBJ1-5; no definite D call. The germline V gene encodes CDR1 MNHNS and CDR2 SASEGT. This CDR3 region has 16 residues. With 4 bases removed from V and 6 bases from J, the gap between germline ends came to 19 bases. This chain's CDR3 is CASSGHQTGGIQPQHF. The CDR3 bases are TGTGCCAGCAGTGGACACCAAACGGGAGGGATTCAGCCCCAGCATTTT.

This chain connects TRBV6-1 to TRBJ1-6, with D tentatively TRBD1 (6 bases). In germline, CDR1 is MNHNS, CDR2 SASEGT. CDR3 size: 15 residues. V was pared by 2 bases and J by 10 bases, with 15 bases between. The chain's CDR3 is CASSETTGDVSPLHF. In nucleotides, the CDR3 is TGTGCCAGCAGTGAAACGACAGGTGATGTATCACCCCTCCACTTT.

The chain employs TRBV4-2 and TRBJ2-3; 10 bases line up with TRBD2. Trimming at V came to 3 bases and at J to 5 bases, leaving 5 bases not matched to a gene. This CDR3 is built from 15 residues. Germline V gene sequence: CDR1 LGHNA, CDR2 YNFKEQ. CDR3 in amino acids: CASSQLAGVEDTQYF. CDR3 coding DNA: TGTGCCAGCAGCCAGCTAGCGGGAGTGGAAGATACGCAGTATTTT.

This sequence joins TRBV6-5 and TRBJ2-4, with 7 bases that match TRBD2. V was pared by 0 bases and J by 6 bases, with 2 bases of the junction left unmatched. Germline V gene sequence: CDR1 MNHEY, CDR2 SVGAGI. This CDR3 is 14 amino acids long. The chain's CDR3 is CASSYSRETNIQYF. The CDR3 coding sequence is TGTGCCAGCAGTTACTCGCGGGAGACAAACATTCAGTACTTC.

The V call is TRBV5-6, the J call TRBJ2-5, with 11 bases fitting TRBD2. J gave up 0 bases and V 2 bases, and 3 bases lay outside the gene matches. The CDR3 is made up of 16 amino acids. The V gene's germline CDR1 is SGHDT and CDR2 YYEEEE. The CDR3 here is CASSFLLAGDQETQYF. Here the CDR3 DNA reads TGTGCCAGCAGCTTTCTACTAGCGGGGGACCAAGAGACCCAGTACTTC.

The chain couples TRBV3-1 (or the pseudogene TRBV3-2) to TRBJ2-3; perhaps TRBD2 as D (6 bases). Germline V CDR1 and CDR2: LGHDT, YNNKEL (reference sequence). V lost 5 bases to trimming and J lost 1 base, with 22 bases between them. This CDR3 is built from 18 residues. CDR3 DNA: TGTGCCAGCAGCTCCCCTTGGAGGTACTCTAGCGGCACAGATACGCAGTATTTT. Translating it yields CASSSPWRYSSGTDTQYF.

This clone is a singleton in its sample. This chain links TRBV7-2 with TRBJ2-5; D tentatively reads TRBD1 or TRBD2 (5 bases each). The CDR3 sequence is 18 residues long. Germline CDR1 reads SGHTA; CDR2 reads FQGNSA. The V gene lost 1 base and the J gene lost 2 bases, with 20 bases spanning the gap. CDR3 nucleotide sequence: TGTGCCAGCAGCTTAGGCGAGGGGTGGGGCCCTAATCAAGAGACCCAGTACTTC. Encoded protein: CASSLGEGWGPNQETQYF.

V and J are TRBV15 and TRBJ2-7, with D possibly matching TRBD2 (6 bases). The CDR3 covers 15 residues. Trimming took 0 bases from V and 0 from J, leaving 9 bases between them. Germline-derived CDR1 and CDR2 are LNHNV and YYDKDF (reference sequence). CDR3 residues: CATSRDSGPSYEQYF. CDR3 nucleotide sequence: TGTGCCACCAGCAGAGATAGCGGACCCTCCTACGAGCAGTACTTC.

The V call is TRBV2, the J call TRBJ2-7; 11 bases fit TRBD2. CDR1 is SNHLY and CDR2 is FYNNEI in the germline V gene. V lost 6 bases and J lost 7; bases outside the gene matches: 8. This CDR3 comprises 14 residues. CDR3 bases: TGTGCCAGCAGCACCGGGACTAGCGGCGGGGAGCAGTACTTC. It is translated as CASSTGTSGGEQYF. Full variable domain (missing parts from reference TRBV2 and TRBJ2-7): EPEVTQTPSHQVTQMGQEVILRCVPISNHLYFYWYRQILGQKVEFLVSFYNNEISEKSEIFDDQFSVERPDGSNFTLKIRSTKLEDSAMYFCASSTGTSGGEQYFGPGTRLTVT.

V is TRBV4-1 and J is TRBJ2-5; D is possibly TRBD2 (10 bases). Trimming took 1 base from V and 2 from J, leaving 20 bases between them. The CDR3 contains 18 residues. Germline V gene sequence: CDR1 MGHRA, CDR2 YSYEKL. The CDR3 spells CASSQADRGLAYQETQYF. The CDR3 nucleotides are TGCGCCAGCAGCCAAGCGGACAGGGGACTAGCGTATCAAGAGACCCAGTACTTC.

This chain connects TRBV7-9 to TRBJ1-2, with TRBD1 matching 8 bases. Looked up from germline, CDR1 is SEHNR and CDR2 is FQNEAQ (reference sequence). Trimming at V came to 5 bases and at J to 8 bases, leaving 10 bases not matched to a gene. CDR3 length: 14 residues. CDR3 coding DNA: TGTGCCAGCAGCCTGGGGACAGGAGACTCGGGCTACACCTTC. Amino acid sequence: CASSLGTGDSGYTF.

J is TRBJ1-5 and V is TRBV3-1 (or the pseudogene TRBV3-2); the D is unclear. The CDR3 loop spans 16 amino acids. The V end lost 10 bases, the J end lost 0 bases, and 19 bases lay between the germline ends. Germline CDR1 LGHDT, CDR2 YNNKEL (reference sequence). The CDR3 nucleotides are TGTGCCACAACGAGGGAGGCGTATGATAGCAATCAGCCCCAGCATTTT. It encodes CATTREAYDSNQPQHF.

The V call is TRBV7-2, the J call TRBJ1-1; 9 nucleotides agree with TRBD1. Trimming at V came to 3 bases and at J to 5 bases, leaving 13 bases not matched to a gene. The CDR3 has 17 residues. CDR1 is SGHTA and CDR2 is FQGNSA in the germline V gene. The CDR3 is CASSFPSDRGGKTEAFF. The CDR3, as DNA: TGTGCCAGCAGCTTCCCCTCCGACAGGGGGGGGAAAACTGAAGCTTTCTTT.

The V call is TRBV5-1, the J call TRBJ2-7, with TRBD2 matching 7 bases. The CDR3 sequence is 13 residues long. J lost 1 base, V lost 7 bases, and 5 bases had no gene match. CDR1 is SGHRS and CDR2 is YFSETQ in the germline V gene. The CDR3 nucleotides read TGCGCCAGCTCGGCGGGGGATTCCTACGAGCAGTACTTC. Its translation is CASSAGDSYEQYF.

The chain couples TRBV15 to TRBJ2-6, with 7 positions matching TRBD1. The CDR3 is made up of 18 amino acids. The trim removed 0 bases at V and 3 bases at J, leaving 8 bases unmatched. Germline V CDR1 and CDR2: LNHNV, YYDKDF (reference sequence). DNA of the CDR3: TGTGCCACCAGCAGAGACCTTAACAGGGGCGGTGGGGCCAACGTCCTGACTTTC. Translating gives CATSRDLNRGGGANVLTF.

The CDR3 nucleotides are TGTGCCAGCAGCACGTCCGGAGAGCAAGAGACCCAGTACTTC. Translated, it gives CASSTSGEQETQYF. The chain links TRBV4-2 to TRBJ2-5; D unclear. V shed 5 bases and J shed 2 bases, with 12 bases lying between them. The germline V gene has CDR1 LGHNA and CDR2 YNFKEQ. The CDR3 contains 14 residues.

This sequence joins TRBV15 and TRBJ2-1, with D unresolved. The V end was cut by 3 bases, the J end by 7 bases, with 16 bases between. The germline CDR1 and CDR2 sequences are LNHNV and YYDKDF (reference sequence). This CDR3 is built from 15 residues. The CDR3 reads CATSRERVVPNEQFF. The CDR3 DNA reads TGTGCCACCAGCAGGGAAAGGGTAGTCCCTAATGAGCAGTTCTTC.

This clone has a handful of counts. The chain employs TRBV6-2 or TRBV6-3 and TRBJ2-2; 7 bases agree with TRBD1. After removal of 4 bases from V and 6 bases from J, the junction contained 5 bases not matched to a gene. The CDR3 length is 14 residues. CDR1 is MNHEY and CDR2 is SVGEGT in the germline V gene. The CDR3 DNA is TGTGCCAGCAGTTTCTCCCAGGGGGCCGGGGAGCTGTTTTTT. Encoded protein: CASSFSQGAGELFF.

This rearrangement joins TRBV3-1 (or the pseudogene TRBV3-2) to TRBJ1-6; TRBD1 is a possible D gene (6 bases). Germline assignment: CDR1 LGHDT and CDR2 YNNKEL (reference sequence). V lost 4 bases and J lost 7, with 20 bases in between. The CDR3 covers 17 residues. This chain's CDR3 is CASSLPPRRGQNSPLHF. The CDR3 DNA sequence: TGTGCCAGCAGCCTCCCCCCACGACGGGGGCAAAATTCACCCCTCCACTTT.

Regarding this clone: Other DNA sequences in this sample translate to the same CDR3. The DNA of the CDR3 is TGCGCCAGCAGCTTGGCGAGAGAGACCCAGTACTTC. It codes for CASSLARETQYF. The gene calls are TRBV5-1 and TRBJ2-5, with unresolved D. V shed 0 bases and J shed 4 bases, with 4 bases lying between them. CDR3 size: 12 residues. Germline V gene data show CDR1 as SGHRS and CDR2 as YFSETQ. The whole variable domain, remainder taken from reference TRBV5-1 and TRBJ2-5, is KAGVTQTPRYLIKTRGQQVTLSCSPISGHRSVSWYQQTPGQGLQFLFEYFSETQRNKGNFPGRFSGRQFSNSRSEMNVSTLELGDSALYLCASSLARETQYFGPGTRLLVL.

The V and J genes are TRBV11-2 and TRBJ1-3, with D uncertain. CDR1 and CDR2 (germline): SGHAT, FQNNGV. V was clipped by 1 base and J by 4 bases, with 8 bases between them. The CDR3 runs to 14 residues. CDR3 DNA sequence: TGTGCCAGCAGCTTAGGGCAAGAAGGAAACACCATATATTTT. Protein sequence: CASSLGQEGNTIYF.

The chain couples TRBV2 to TRBJ2-1, with 10 bases identical to TRBD2. Per the germline V gene, CDR1 is SNHLY and CDR2 is FYNNEI. V lost 3 bases to trimming and J lost 2 bases; unmatched junction nucleotides: 4. This CDR3 contains 16 residues. Written as DNA, the CDR3 is TGTGCCAGCAGTGAGGAAGCGGGGGGGCCCTACAATGAGCAGTTCTTC. Translated: CASSEEAGGPYNEQFF.

The V call is TRBV12-3 or TRBV12-4, the J call TRBJ1-6; D not resolved. The germline V and J ends were trimmed by 3 bases and 5 bases, with 5 bases remaining between them. CDR3 length: 13 amino acids. The CDR3 loop is CASSLRDNSPLHF. CDR3 bases: TGTGCCAGCAGTTTGCGAGATAATTCACCCCTCCACTTT.

The V and J genes are TRBV11-1 and TRBJ2-3; 8 bases fit TRBD2. The V gene's germline CDR1 is SGHAT and CDR2 FQDESV (reference sequence). The CDR3 runs to 16 residues. The J segment lost 0 bases and the V segment lost 1 base, leaving 3 bases of the junction unmatched. The CDR3 spells CASSLVGTRSTDTQYF. CDR3 nucleotide sequence: TGTGCCAGCAGCTTAGTAGGGACTAGGAGCACAGATACGCAGTATTTT.

The rearrangement links TRBV7-2 to TRBJ2-5; TRBD2 matches at 14 bases. From germline, CDR1 is SGHTA and CDR2 FQGNSA. The CDR3 sequence is 16 residues long. J gave up 5 bases and V 2 bases, and 4 bases lay outside the gene matches. CDR3 region: CASSLTRLAGGETQYF. Written as DNA, the CDR3 is TGTGCCAGCAGCTTAACCCGACTAGCGGGGGGGGAGACCCAGTACTTC.

V usage is TRBV27 and J usage is TRBJ2-1, with 15 bases identical to TRBD2. V was pared by 3 bases and J by 5 bases, with 20 bases of the junction left unmatched. The germline V gene encodes CDR1 MNHEY and CDR2 SMNVEV (reference sequence). The CDR3 is 22 residues long. The CDR3 region has the DNA TGTGCCAGCAGTTTCATGGAAAGGGGACTAGCGGGAGGTACGTCGAGTGACAATGAGCAGTTCTTC. This codes for CASSFMERGLAGGTSSDNEQFF.

The V gene is TRBV4-3, the J gene TRBJ2-1, with TRBD1 identical over 8 bases. V was clipped by 1 base and J by 7 bases; unmatched bases: 12. The CDR3 consists of 17 residues. Germline V gene lookup returns CDR1 LGHNA and CDR2 YSLEER. CDR3 in DNA: TGCGCCAGCAGCCAAGGGGGATCAGGGGGCATGAAGAATGAGCAGTTCTTC. Translating gives CASSQGGSGGMKNEQFF.

This chain joins TRBV19 and TRBJ1-1; no clear D gene. Trimming cost V 3 bases and J 11 bases, with 19 bases left between them. Looked up from germline, CDR1 is LNHDA and CDR2 is SQIVND (reference sequence). This CDR3 comprises 14 residues. The CDR3 sequence: CASSMNSGKGLAFF. CDR3 in DNA: TGTGCCAGTAGTATGAACTCCGGGAAGGGTTTGGCTTTCTTT. The full variable domain, in which reference TRBV19 and TRBJ1-1 provide the parts outside the CDR3, is DGGITQSPKYLFRKEGQNVTLSCEQNLNHDAMYWYRQDPGQGLRLIYYSQIVNDFQKGDIAEGYSVSREKKESFPLTVTSAQKNPTAFYLCASSMNSGKGLAFFGQGTRLTVV.

V is TRBV3-1 (or the pseudogene TRBV3-2) and J is TRBJ1-4, with D unresolved. CDR1 LGHDT and CDR2 YNNKEL come from the germline V gene (reference sequence). The ends were cut back, 3 bases at V and 8 bases at J, with 13 bases in the middle. The CDR3 extends over 14 amino acids. The CDR3 nucleotides are TGTGCCAGCAGCCATCGAGGGCTTGAGGAAAAACTGTTTTTT. This translates into CASSHRGLEEKLFF.